A single sample gave rise to the 23 T cell receptor beta chains below, sequenced in a study of cytomegalovirus exposure and HLA in healthy donors. Method: immunoSEQ multiplex PCR; TCRdb's copy keeps in-frame clones and lacks some. Here the sample spans roughly 310,000 clones, 88% being singletons. Sequencing used PBMCs. Every receptor here comes from a man younger than 40 in good health and CMV-seronegative.

This sequence joins TRBV7-2 and TRBJ2-6; 9 bases map to TRBD1. The germline CDR1 and CDR2 sequences are SGHTA and FQGNSA. Trimming took 5 bases from V and 0 from J; bases not matched to a gene: 5. This CDR3 has 17 residues. The CDR3 region is CASSIMTGGSGANVLTF. The DNA for the CDR3 is TGTGCCAGCAGCATAATGACAGGGGGCTCTGGGGCCAACGTCCTGACTTTC.

The chain is built from TRBV5-5 and TRBJ2-5, with 8 positions matching TRBD2. The CDR3 sequence is 14 residues long. The trim removed 3 bases at V and 5 bases at J, leaving 6 bases unmatched. Germline V CDR1 and CDR2: SGHKS, YYEKEE (reference sequence). CDR3 amino acids: CASSYGGAYETQYF. The CDR3 DNA is TGTGCCAGCAGCTACGGGGGGGCCTACGAGACCCAGTACTTC.

This chain connects TRBV20-1 to TRBJ1-5; D not resolved. The CDR3 loop spans 11 amino acids. Trimming shortened V by 5 bases and J by 11 bases, and 13 bases separated the two germline ends. Germline V gene lookup returns CDR1 DFQATT and CDR2 SNEGSKA (reference sequence). CDR3 sequence: CSAPLWETQHF. The CDR3 bases are TGCAGTGCTCCCCTATGGGAGACCCAGCATTTT.

J is TRBJ2-7 and V is TRBV19; tentative D call: TRBD1 (5 bases). The CDR3 is 16 amino acids. V gave up 4 bases and J gave up 3 bases, with 19 bases separating them. CDR1 is LNHDA, CDR2 SQIVND, per germline (reference sequence). CDR3 loop: CASSTGKGRVYYEQYF. CDR3 DNA: TGTGCCAGTAGTACCGGCAAGGGCAGGGTCTACTACGAGCAGTACTTC.

This clone was seen a handful of times. The chain combines TRBV18 with TRBJ1-1; D gene unclear. The V and J ends lost 8 bases and 2 bases respectively, with 12 bases between them. CDR1 is KGHSH and CDR2 is LQKENI in the germline V gene. The CDR3 consists of 13 residues. CDR3 bases: TGTGCCAGCATTCCGGGTTCAAACACTGAAGCTTTCTTT. Translation gives CASIPGSNTEAFF.

V and J are TRBV4-3 and TRBJ2-5, with TRBD1 identical over 10 bases. The CDR3 is made up of 18 amino acids. Trimming removed 0 bases from V and 1 base from J; junction bases left unmatched: 8. The V gene's germline CDR1 is LGHNA and CDR2 YSLEER. The CDR3 is CASSQDGPGQGFQETQYF. DNA for the CDR3: TGCGCCAGCAGCCAAGACGGACCGGGACAGGGGTTCCAAGAGACCCAGTACTTC.

The chain is built from TRBV5-5 and TRBJ1-2, with D possibly being TRBD1 (5 bases). The CDR3 totals 11 residues. Trimming left V 0 bases short and J 10 bases short, with 7 bases between. From germline, CDR1 is SGHKS and CDR2 YYEKEE (reference sequence). CDR3 DNA sequence: TGTGCCAGCAGCTTGGAGGGGAACTACACCTTC. It is translated as CASSLEGNYTF.

The genes are TRBV27 and TRBJ1-4, with D perhaps TRBD1 (6 bases). The CDR3 runs to 14 residues. The V gene lost 3 bases and the J gene lost 4 bases, with 9 bases spanning the gap. Germline CDR1 MNHEY, CDR2 SMNVEV (reference sequence). For the CDR3, the DNA is TGTGCCAGCAGTTTCGGACAGAGTAATGAAAAACTGTTTTTT. Its protein is CASSFGQSNEKLFF.

This rearrangement joins TRBV29-1 to TRBJ1-2; 8 positions agree with TRBD1. This CDR3 is built from 16 residues. The V and J ends lost 4 bases and 5 bases, in that order; junction bases with no gene match: 15. From germline, CDR1 is SQVTM and CDR2 ANQGSEA. CDR3 region: CSVARAGGVQWYGYTF. For the CDR3, the DNA is TGCAGCGTTGCTAGGGCAGGGGGCGTTCAGTGGTATGGCTACACCTTC.

V gene TRBV4-1 combines with J gene TRBJ1-1; 7 bases fit TRBD1. Germline V lookup: CDR1 MGHRA, CDR2 YSYEKL. Trimming took 1 base from V and 4 from J; bases not matched to a gene: 9. The CDR3 runs 16 residues. CDR3 nucleotide sequence: TGCGCCAGCAGCCAAGGAGACAGGGAGAGATTCACTGAAGCTTTCTTT. Translating gives CASSQGDRERFTEAFF.

This clone was seen once. This chain joins TRBV29-1 and TRBJ2-3, with TRBD1 identical over 9 bases. Germline assignment: CDR1 SQVTM and CDR2 ANQGSEA. The CDR3 runs to 14 residues. The ends lost 4 bases at V and 2 bases at J; junction bases unmatched: 4. The CDR3: CSVVGTGNTDTQYF. The CDR3 nucleotides read TGCAGCGTTGTAGGGACAGGGAACACAGATACGCAGTATTTT.

The CDR3 is CASSLVTGTNEKLFF. As DNA, the CDR3 is TGTGCCAGCAGTTTAGTGACAGGGACTAATGAAAAACTGTTTTTT. The chain uses TRBV27 and TRBJ1-4, with 7 bases aligning to TRBD1. This CDR3 has 15 residues. With V trimmed by 2 bases and J by 2 bases, 2 bases remained unmatched. Germline assignment: CDR1 MNHEY and CDR2 SMNVEV (reference sequence).

The rearrangement uses TRBV5-4 and TRBJ1-3; no clear D gene. Trimming stripped 2 bases from V and 4 bases from J, with 10 bases between. The V gene's germline CDR1 is SGHNT and CDR2 YYREEE (reference sequence). This CDR3 is 14 amino acids long. CDR3 sequence: CASSLSGDGNTIYF. CDR3 DNA sequence: TGTGCCAGCAGCTTATCGGGTGACGGAAACACCATATATTTT. Combining the CDR3 with reference TRBV5-4 and TRBJ1-3 gives the whole variable domain ETGVTQSPTHLIKTRGQQVTLRCSSQSGHNTVSWYQQALGQGPQFIFQYYREEENGRGNFPPRFSGLQFPNYSSELNVNALELDDSALYLCASSLSGDGNTIYFGEGSWLTVV.

J is TRBJ2-1 and V is TRBV13; tentative D call: TRBD1 (6 bases). The CDR3 is made up of 14 amino acids. The ends were cut back, 3 bases at V and 4 bases at J, with 10 bases in the middle. Germline V gives CDR1 PRHDT, CDR2 FYEKMQ (reference sequence). The CDR3 protein is CASSLAGVYNEQFF. The DNA of the CDR3 is TGTGCCAGCAGCTTGGCAGGGGTATACAATGAGCAGTTCTTC.

This sequence joins TRBV5-1 and TRBJ2-7; tentative D call: TRBD1 (6 bases). The V and J ends lost 4 bases and 2 bases respectively, with 16 bases between them. The CDR3 consists of 15 residues. The germline V gene encodes CDR1 SGHRS and CDR2 YFSETQ. The CDR3 nucleotides read TGCGCCAGCAGCCTTAGGACAGCTAAAACCTACGAGCAGTACTTC. Protein product: CASSLRTAKTYEQYF.

The V gene is TRBV13, the J gene TRBJ1-6; 7 bases align to TRBD1. Trimming at V came to 0 bases and at J to 6 bases, leaving 2 bases not matched to a gene. This CDR3 has 15 amino acids. Germline V gene sequence: CDR1 PRHDT, CDR2 FYEKMQ (reference sequence). CDR3 coding DNA: TGTGCCAGCAGCTTAGGGGGACAGAGTAATTCACCCCTCCACTTT. Translating gives CASSLGGQSNSPLHF.

The gene calls are TRBV14 and TRBJ2-3, with TRBD2 matching over 12 bases. The germline V gene encodes CDR1 SGHDN and CDR2 FVKESK. Unmatched junction bases numbered 9, after V lost 3 bases and J lost 2 bases. This CDR3 is 18 amino acids long. The CDR3 sequence is CASSQLTSGGRFTDTQYF. The CDR3 bases are TGTGCCAGCAGCCAGCTAACTAGCGGGGGGCGCTTCACAGATACGCAGTATTTT.

The CDR3 sequence is CASSVGLDNYYGYTF. CDR3 nucleotides: TGTGCCAGCAGCGTAGGACTGGACAACTACTATGGCTACACCTTC. J is TRBJ1-2 and V is TRBV9; D possibly corresponds to TRBD1 (5 bases). The germline V gene encodes CDR1 SGDLS and CDR2 YYNGEE. V lost 0 bases to trimming and J lost 3 bases, with 12 bases between them. The length of the CDR3 is 15 residues.

This clone was counted between two and nine times. The chain employs TRBV5-6 and TRBJ2-7; D not certain. V was pared by 0 bases and J by 2 bases, with 9 bases between. CDR3 length: 14 residues. The germline V gene encodes CDR1 SGHDT and CDR2 YYEEEE. The chain's CDR3 is CASSLVSATYEQYF. CDR3 DNA: TGTGCCAGCAGCTTGGTAAGCGCGACCTACGAGCAGTACTTC. The whole variable domain, remainder taken from reference TRBV5-6 and TRBJ2-7, is DAGVTQSPTHLIKTRGQQVTLRCSPKSGHDTVSWYQQALGQGPQFIFQYYEEEERQRGNFPDRFSGHQFPNYSSELNVNALLLGDSALYLCASSLVSATYEQYFGPGTRLTVT.

V gene TRBV23-1 combines with J gene TRBJ2-1, with 7 bases that match TRBD1. TRBV23-1 is filed as an ORF, its function uncertain. This CDR3 is 16 amino acids long. V was clipped by 6 bases and J by 8 bases; unmatched bases: 16. CDR3 in amino acids: CASRPLTGQPLDEQFF. The CDR3 DNA is TGCGCCAGCAGACCCCTAACGGGACAGCCTCTCGATGAGCAGTTCTTC.

This clone was detected once. This sequence joins TRBV9 and TRBJ1-5; the match to TRBD1 covers 9 bases. CDR1 is SGDLS and CDR2 is YYNGEE in the germline V gene. This CDR3 has 14 amino acids. The ends lost 2 bases at V and 6 bases at J; junction bases unmatched: 3. Here the CDR3 reads CASSVGDRVQPQHF. The CDR3 coding sequence is TGTGCCAGCAGCGTGGGGGACAGGGTTCAGCCCCAGCATTTT. Full variable domain (remainder filled in from reference TRBV9 and TRBJ1-5): DSGVTQTPKHLITATGQRVTLRCSPRSGDLSVYWYQQSLDQGLQFLIQYYNGEERAKGNILERFSAQQFPDLHSELNLSSLELGDSALYFCASSVGDRVQPQHFGDGTRLSIL.

The V gene is TRBV5-4, the J gene TRBJ2-5; the match to TRBD2 covers 7 bases. CDR1 is SGHNT, CDR2 YYREEE, per germline (reference sequence). V shed 5 bases and J 4 bases; nucleotides not matched to a gene: 5. The CDR3 runs 13 residues. In DNA, the CDR3 is TGTGCCAGCAGGATAACGGGGGGAGAGACCCAGTACTTC. Translated, it gives CASRITGGETQYF.

This chain uses TRBV4-1 with TRBJ2-7, with 7 bases fitting TRBD1. There are 14 residues in the CDR3. Trimming removed 5 bases from V and 1 base from J; junction bases left unmatched: 5. From germline, CDR1 is MGHRA and CDR2 YSYEKL. The CDR3 reads CASSSGQPSYEQYF. CDR3 nucleotides: TGCGCCAGCAGCTCGGGACAGCCATCCTACGAGCAGTACTTC.